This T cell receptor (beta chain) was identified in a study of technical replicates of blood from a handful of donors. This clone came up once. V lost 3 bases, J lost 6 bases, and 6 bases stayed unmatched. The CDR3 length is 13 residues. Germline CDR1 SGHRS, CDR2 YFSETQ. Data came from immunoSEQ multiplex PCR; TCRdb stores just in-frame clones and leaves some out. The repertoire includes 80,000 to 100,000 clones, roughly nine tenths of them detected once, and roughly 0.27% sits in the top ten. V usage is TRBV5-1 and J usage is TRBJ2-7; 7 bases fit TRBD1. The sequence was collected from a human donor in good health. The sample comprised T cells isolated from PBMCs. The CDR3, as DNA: TGCGCCAGCAGCTCGACAGGGTACGGCGAGCAGTACTTC. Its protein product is CASSSTGYGEQYF.